The rows below give T cell receptor beta chains drawn from one sample of a study of blood T cell repertoires in COVID-19. Libraries were prepared by immunoSEQ multiplex PCR; TCRdb keeps only in-frame clonotypes and omits some of them. The profile shows some 140,000 clones, 70% to 85% of them singletons. The specimen was peripheral blood. The receptors originated from a man in his 60s who had recovered from COVID-19. Both conserved end residues are part of each CDR3. D genes are given only for firm matches. Only part of the rows carry a size: once, few, many, or a class if the clone is expanded.

TRBV5-6	.	TRBD1	TRBJ2-7	TGTGCCAGCAGCTTGGCAAGGACAGGGGGCTACGAGCAGTACTTC	CASSLARTGGYEQYF
TRBV4-1	.	.	TRBJ1-5	TGCGCCAGCAGCCAAGAATCTAGCAGCCATAGCAATCAGCCCCAGCATTTT	CASSQESSSHSNQPQHF
TRBV2	many	.	TRBJ2-7	TGTGCCAGCAGTGCAGGCGAGCAGTACTTC	CASSAGEQYF
TRBV29-1	.	TRBD2	TRBJ2-3	TGCAGCGTTGAAGGTCTAGCGGCAGATACGCAGTATTTT	CSVEGLAADTQYF
TRBV7-3	.	.	TRBJ2-6	TGTGCCAGCAGCTCGGGGATGACTGGGGCCAACGTCCTGACTTTC	CASSSGMTGANVLTF
TRBV5-1	.	TRBD2	TRBJ2-5	TGCGCCAGCTCCGGGGGGGCCCAAGAGACCCAGTACTTC	CASSGGAQETQYF
TRBV28	.	TRBD1	TRBJ1-2	TGTGCCAGCATTCCCCGGGACAGGCCGCGAGGCTACACCTTC	CASIPRDRPRGYTF
TRBV19	.	.	TRBJ2-7	TGTGCCAGTAGTATAAACACGGACCGGGGCTACGAGCAGTACTTC	CASSINTDRGYEQYF
TRBV6-1	.	TRBD1	TRBJ1-1	TGTGCCAGCAGTGAACAGGGGGCAAGCACTGAAGCTTTCTTT	CASSEQGASTEAFF
TRBV7-3	.	.	TRBJ2-7	TGTGCCAGCGACCGTTTAGGGCAGGAGGTGGGAGAGCAGTACTTC	CASDRLGQEVGEQYF
TRBV28	.	TRBD2	TRBJ2-5	TGTGCCAGCAGCCAAAACAGGTTGAGCGGGAGGGCCCGGGGAGAGACCCAGTACTTC	CASSQNRLSGRARGETQYF
TRBV29-1	.	TRBD2	TRBJ2-2	TGCAGCGTCGTACAACGGCTAGCGGGAGTGGGCGGGGAGCTGTTTTTT	CSVVQRLAGVGGELFF
TRBV7-2	.	.	TRBJ2-7	TGTGCCAGCAGCCCCGGGACTCTCCCTGTCGAGCAGTACTTC	CASSPGTLPVEQYF
TRBV4-1	.	TRBD2	TRBJ2-3	TGCGCCAGCAGATTTACTAGCGGGAGGTCAGATACGCAGTATTTT	CASRFTSGRSDTQYF
TRBV6-6	.	.	TRBJ1-1	TGTGCCAGCGGGGCAGGGCAGGGATCGAACACTGAAGCTTTCTTT	CASGAGQGSNTEAFF
TRBV20-1	few	.	TRBJ1-1	TGCAGTGCTGGCTCGCGGGTTGAAGCTTTCTTT	CSAGSRVEAFF
TRBV7-9	.	TRBD1	TRBJ2-2	TGTGCCAGCAGCAACGACAGGGCGGGCACCGGGGAGCTGTTTTTT	CASSNDRAGTGELFF
TRBV7-3	.	TRBD2	TRBJ2-7	TGTGCCAGCAGCTCTCGCCCGGGACTAGAGGCCGAGCAGTACTTC	CASSSRPGLEAEQYF
TRBV18	.	.	TRBJ1-3	TGTGCCAGCTCTTCGGACAGCTCCCGAAACACCATATATTTT	CASSSDSSRNTIYF
TRBV7-2	.	TRBD2	TRBJ2-1	TGTGCCAGCAGCACCACCAGCGGGGGGGCGGGGAATGAGCAGTTCTTC	CASSTTSGGAGNEQFF
TRBV9	.	TRBD1	TRBJ2-1	TGTGCCAGCAGCGAGACAGGGGCGAACTACAATGAGCAGTTCTTC	CASSETGANYNEQFF
TRBV6-5	.	.	TRBJ2-1	TGTGCCAGCAGTTACCGAGAGTCTGGCAATGAGCAGTTCTTC	CASSYRESGNEQFF
TRBV10-3	.	.	TRBJ1-6	TGTGCCATCAGGGACAGTAATAATTCACCCCTCCACTTT	CAIRDSNNSPLHF
TRBV25-1	.	TRBD1	TRBJ1-5	TGTGCCAGCAGCGGGACAGGGGATAATCAGCCCCAGCATTTT	CASSGTGDNQPQHF
TRBV2	.	.	TRBJ1-6	TGTGCCAGCAGTGAATTGGGGCACTATAATTCACCCCTCCACTTT	CASSELGHYNSPLHF
TRBV28	.	TRBD1	TRBJ1-2	TGTGCCATCAACAGGGGGCGTGGAAGCTATGGCTACACCTTC	CAINRGRGSYGYTF
TRBV5-1	.	TRBD2	TRBJ2-7	TGCGCCAGCACCCTTGGAGCGGGGAGGTCCTACGAGCAGTACTTC	CASTLGAGRSYEQYF
TRBV18	.	.	TRBJ1-6	TGTGCCAGCTCACCACTCCCAGGGGTCGGAGGAAATTCACCCCTCCACTTT	CASSPLPGVGGNSPLHF
TRBV20-1	.	TRBD2	TRBJ2-7	TGCAGTGCTAGTCGGGAGGCAGGCGAGCAGTACTTC	CSASREAGEQYF
TRBV4-3	.	.	TRBJ2-1	TGCGCCAGCAGCCAAGAGCGGGCCTCCTACAATGAGCAGTTCTTC	CASSQERASYNEQFF
TRBV21-1	.	.	TRBJ1-5	TGTGCCAGCAGAGGGACAGGGTGTCAGCCCCAGCATTTT	CASRGTGCQPQHF
TRBV7-8	.	TRBD1	TRBJ1-6	TGTGCCAGCAGCTTTACGAGGGGGCGTTCACCCCTCCACTTT	CASSFTRGRSPLHF
TRBV27	.	TRBD2	TRBJ2-7	TGTGCCAGCAGTCTGCGGACTAGCGGGACGTACGAGCAGTACTTC	CASSLRTSGTYEQYF
TRBV7-3	once	.	TRBJ2-1	TGTGCCAGCAGCTTACTAGCGAGAAGCACCTACAATGAGCAGTTCTTC	CASSLLARSTYNEQFF
TRBV12-3/TRBV12-4	once	.	TRBJ2-5	TGTGCCAGCAGTTTGCAAGCGGGAGAGACCCAGTACTTC	CASSLQAGETQYF
TRBV7-9	.	.	TRBJ1-6	TGTGCCAGCAGCTCGACAGTTGATAATTCACCCCTCCACTTT	CASSSTVDNSPLHF
TRBV7-8	.	TRBD1	TRBJ1-5	TGTGCCAGCAGCCTAGGACAGGCGGCTGGGAATCAGCCCCAGCATTTT	CASSLGQAAGNQPQHF
TRBV28	once	.	TRBJ2-1	TGTGCCAGCAGTTCTAACGAGGGTGGTGCTCGCTACAATGAGCAGTTCTTC	CASSSNEGGARYNEQFF
TRBV3-1/TRBV3-2	.	TRBD1	TRBJ1-6	TGTGCCAGCAGCCTCGGGACAGCCTATAATTCACCCCTCCACTTT	CASSLGTAYNSPLHF
TRBV19	.	TRBD1	TRBJ2-5	TGTGCCAGTAGTATAGGGCGAGGGGGCGAGACCCAGTACTTC	CASSIGRGGETQYF
TRBV4-2	.	TRBD1	TRBJ1-6	TGTGCCAGCAGCCAGGTACAGGGGGCAGGTTCACCCCTCCACTTT	CASSQVQGAGSPLHF
TRBV5-1	.	TRBD2	TRBJ2-3	TGCGCCAGCAGCTTAGCGGGATTCACAGATACGCAGTATTTT	CASSLAGFTDTQYF
TRBV18	few	TRBD1	TRBJ1-1	TGTGCCAGCTCACCACGACAGGGGGAGATAGGGATCACTGAAGCTTTCTTT	CASSPRQGEIGITEAFF
TRBV18	.	.	TRBJ2-7	TGTGCCAGCTCACCACTTGCAGGGGCGGACACCTACGAGCAGTACTTC	CASSPLAGADTYEQYF
TRBV5-1	once	TRBD1	TRBJ2-3	TGCGCCAGCAGCTTGTCAACAGGGGGCGTAAATACGCAGTATTTT	CASSLSTGGVNTQYF
TRBV4-3	.	.	TRBJ2-6	TGCGCCAGCAGCCAAGATGTCATAAGGGGCTCTGGGGCCAACGTCCTGACTTTC	CASSQDVIRGSGANVLTF
TRBV6-5	.	.	TRBJ1-6	TGTGCCAGCAGTCCCCAGGGTGGCTCACCCCTCCACTTT	CASSPQGGSPLHF
TRBV6-1	.	.	TRBJ2-1	TGTGCCAGCAGTGAATCTGGTATAGATGAGCAGTTCTTC	CASSESGIDEQFF
TRBV11-2	.	TRBD2	TRBJ2-1	TGTGCCAGCAGCTGGACTAGCGGGGCTTCCTACAATGAGCAGTTCTTC	CASSWTSGASYNEQFF
TRBV7-2	.	.	TRBJ2-3	TGTGCCAGCAGCTTAATCCCGAGCGGGCCTGGGGTTGCGTATTTT	CASSLIPSGPGVAYF
TRBV5-5	.	TRBD2	TRBJ2-5	TGTGCCAGCAGCTTGGGGACTAGCGGGGGGTCCCAAGAGACCCAGTACTTC	CASSLGTSGGSQETQYF
TRBV15	.	TRBD1	TRBJ1-2	TGTGCCACCAGCAGAGATAGTATGAGACAGGGCTATGGCTACACCTTC	CATSRDSMRQGYGYTF
TRBV20-1	.	.	TRBJ2-7	TGCAGTGCGCCCGGGGGGCCCGAGCAGTACTTC	CSAPGGPEQYF
TRBV6-2/TRBV6-3	once	TRBD2	TRBJ2-5	TGTGCCAGCAGCCTCGGGGTAGCGGGAGAGACCCAGTACTTC	CASSLGVAGETQYF
TRBV21-1	.	.	TRBJ1-6	TGTGCCAGCAGCCCGACAGGGGATCAACCTTGTTCCTATAATTCACCCCTCCACTTT	CASSPTGDQPCSYNSPLHF
TRBV5-1	.	.	TRBJ1-4	TGCGCCAGCAGCTTCCTCTCAGGCCAGGGTCGGGAAAAACTGTTTTTT	CASSFLSGQGREKLFF
TRBV2	.	.	TRBJ1-6	TGTGCCAGCAGTGAAAATTCTGGGAGGAATAATTCACCCCTCCACTTT	CASSENSGRNNSPLHF
TRBV18	.	.	TRBJ1-2	TGTGCCAGCTCACCACCTTCAGGGGTTCCCTATGGCTACACCTTC	CASSPPSGVPYGYTF